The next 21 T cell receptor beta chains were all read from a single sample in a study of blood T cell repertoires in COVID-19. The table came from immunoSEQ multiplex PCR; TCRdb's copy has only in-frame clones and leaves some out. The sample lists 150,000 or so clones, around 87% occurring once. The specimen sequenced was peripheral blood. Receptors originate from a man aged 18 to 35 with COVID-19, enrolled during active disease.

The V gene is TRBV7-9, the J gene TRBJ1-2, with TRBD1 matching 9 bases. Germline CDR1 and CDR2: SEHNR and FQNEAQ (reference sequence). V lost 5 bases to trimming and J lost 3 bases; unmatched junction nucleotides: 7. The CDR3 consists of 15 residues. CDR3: CASSLGDRDHYGYTF. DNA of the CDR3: TGTGCCAGCAGCCTAGGGGACAGGGACCACTATGGCTACACCTTC.

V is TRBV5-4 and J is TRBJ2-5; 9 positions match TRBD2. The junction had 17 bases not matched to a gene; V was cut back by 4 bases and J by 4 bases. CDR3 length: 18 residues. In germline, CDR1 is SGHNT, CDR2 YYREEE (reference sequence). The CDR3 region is CASSPIKGLAGRPETQYF. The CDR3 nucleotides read TGTGCCAGCAGCCCAATCAAGGGTCTAGCGGGAAGACCAGAGACCCAGTACTTC.

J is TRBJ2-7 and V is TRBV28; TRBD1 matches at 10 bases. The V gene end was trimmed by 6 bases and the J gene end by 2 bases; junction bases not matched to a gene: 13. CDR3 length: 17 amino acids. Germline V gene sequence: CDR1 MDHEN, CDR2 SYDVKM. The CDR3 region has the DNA TGTGCCAGCAGCGAACCCCCCTTTGGGACAGGGGCCTACGAGCAGTACTTC. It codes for CASSEPPFGTGAYEQYF.

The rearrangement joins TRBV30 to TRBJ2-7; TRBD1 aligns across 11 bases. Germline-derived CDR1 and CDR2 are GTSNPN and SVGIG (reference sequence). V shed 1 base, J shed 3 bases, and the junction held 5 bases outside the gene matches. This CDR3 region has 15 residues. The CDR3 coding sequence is TGTGCCTGGAGTGCTACGGGACAGGGGGACTACGAGCAGTACTTC. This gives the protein CAWSATGQGDYEQYF.

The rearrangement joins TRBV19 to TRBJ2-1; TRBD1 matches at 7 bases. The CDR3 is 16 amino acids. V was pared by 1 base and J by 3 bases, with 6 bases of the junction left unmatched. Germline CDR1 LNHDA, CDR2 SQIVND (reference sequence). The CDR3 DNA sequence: TGTGCCAGTAGTATAGCAGGGGGAGTACTCTACAATGAGCAGTTCTTC. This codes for CASSIAGGVLYNEQFF.

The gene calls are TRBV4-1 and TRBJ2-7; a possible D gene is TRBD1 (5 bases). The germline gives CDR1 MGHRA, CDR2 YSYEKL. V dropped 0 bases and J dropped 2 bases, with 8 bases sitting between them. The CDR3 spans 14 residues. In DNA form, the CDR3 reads TGCGCCAGCAGCCAAGATGACAGAGCCTACGAGCAGTACTTC. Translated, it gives CASSQDDRAYEQYF.

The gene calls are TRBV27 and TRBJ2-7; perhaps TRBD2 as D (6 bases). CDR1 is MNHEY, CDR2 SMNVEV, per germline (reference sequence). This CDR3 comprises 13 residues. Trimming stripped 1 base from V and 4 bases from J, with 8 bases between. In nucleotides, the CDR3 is TGTGCCAGCAGTTTATGGCGGGATTACGAGCAGTACTTC. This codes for CASSLWRDYEQYF.

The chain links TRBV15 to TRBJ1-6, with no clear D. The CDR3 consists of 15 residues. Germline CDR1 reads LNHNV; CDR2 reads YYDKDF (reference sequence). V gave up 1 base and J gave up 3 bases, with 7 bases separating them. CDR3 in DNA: TGTGCCACCAGCAGAGGGGGAGTCTATAATTCACCCCTCCACTTT. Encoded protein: CATSRGGVYNSPLHF.

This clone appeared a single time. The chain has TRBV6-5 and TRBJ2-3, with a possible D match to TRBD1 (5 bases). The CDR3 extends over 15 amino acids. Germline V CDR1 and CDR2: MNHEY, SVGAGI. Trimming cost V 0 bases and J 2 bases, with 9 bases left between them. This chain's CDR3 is CASSYSGVATDTQYF. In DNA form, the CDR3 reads TGTGCCAGCAGTTACTCAGGGGTGGCCACAGATACGCAGTATTTT.

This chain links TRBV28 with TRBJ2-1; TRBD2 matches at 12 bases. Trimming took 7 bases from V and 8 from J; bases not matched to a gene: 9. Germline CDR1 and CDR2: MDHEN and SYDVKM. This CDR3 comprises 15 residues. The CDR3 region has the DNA TGTGCCAGCACCTCGACTAGCGGGAGTGGGCATGAGCAGTTCTTC. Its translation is CASTSTSGSGHEQFF.

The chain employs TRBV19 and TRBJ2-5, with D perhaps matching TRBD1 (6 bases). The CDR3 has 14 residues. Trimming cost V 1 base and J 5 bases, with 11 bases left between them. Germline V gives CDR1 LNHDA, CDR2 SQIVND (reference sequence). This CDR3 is CASSIGGGEETQYF. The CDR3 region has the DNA TGTGCCAGTAGTATAGGAGGGGGAGAGGAGACCCAGTACTTC.

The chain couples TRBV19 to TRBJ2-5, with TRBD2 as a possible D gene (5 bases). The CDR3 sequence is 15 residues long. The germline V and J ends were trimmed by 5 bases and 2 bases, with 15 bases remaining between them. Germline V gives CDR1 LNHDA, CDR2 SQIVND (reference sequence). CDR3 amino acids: CASSSLGVEQETQYF. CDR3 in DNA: TGTGCCAGTAGTTCCCTCGGGGTAGAGCAAGAGACCCAGTACTTC.

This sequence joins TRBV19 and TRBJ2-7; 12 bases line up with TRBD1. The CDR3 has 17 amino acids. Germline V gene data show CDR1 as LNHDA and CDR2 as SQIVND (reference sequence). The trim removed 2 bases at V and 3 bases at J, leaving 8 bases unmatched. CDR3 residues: CASSIKKGDRGLYEQYF. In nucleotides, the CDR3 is TGTGCCAGTAGTATAAAGAAGGGGGACAGGGGGCTCTACGAGCAGTACTTC. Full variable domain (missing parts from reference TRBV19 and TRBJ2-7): DGGITQSPKYLFRKEGQNVTLSCEQNLNHDAMYWYRQDPGQGLRLIYYSQIVNDFQKGDIAEGYSVSREKKESFPLTVTSAQKNPTAFYLCASSIKKGDRGLYEQYFGPGTRLTVT.

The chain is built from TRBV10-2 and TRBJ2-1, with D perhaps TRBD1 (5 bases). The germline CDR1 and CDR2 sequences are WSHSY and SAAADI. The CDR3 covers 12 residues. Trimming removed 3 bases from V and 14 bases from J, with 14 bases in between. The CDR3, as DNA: TGCGCCAGCAGTGAAGGCAGGGTCGTAAAGTTCTTC. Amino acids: CASSEGRVVKFF.

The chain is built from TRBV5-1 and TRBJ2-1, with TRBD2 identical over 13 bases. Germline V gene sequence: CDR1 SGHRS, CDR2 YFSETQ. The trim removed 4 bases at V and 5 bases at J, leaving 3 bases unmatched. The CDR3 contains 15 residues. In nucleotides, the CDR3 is TGCGCCAGCAGCCGGGGGACTAGCGGGAACAATGAGCAGTTCTTC. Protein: CASSRGTSGNNEQFF. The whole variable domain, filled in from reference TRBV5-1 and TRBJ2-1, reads KAGVTQTPRYLIKTRGQQVTLSCSPISGHRSVSWYQQTPGQGLQFLFEYFSETQRNKGNFPGRFSGRQFSNSRSEMNVSTLELGDSALYLCASSRGTSGNNEQFFGPGTRLTVL.

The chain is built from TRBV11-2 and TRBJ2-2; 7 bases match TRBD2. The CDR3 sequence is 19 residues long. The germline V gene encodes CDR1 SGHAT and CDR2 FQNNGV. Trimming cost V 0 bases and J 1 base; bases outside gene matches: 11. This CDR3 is CASSLDKERLAENTGELFF. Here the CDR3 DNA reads TGTGCCAGCAGCTTAGATAAAGAGAGACTAGCAGAGAACACCGGGGAGCTGTTTTTT.

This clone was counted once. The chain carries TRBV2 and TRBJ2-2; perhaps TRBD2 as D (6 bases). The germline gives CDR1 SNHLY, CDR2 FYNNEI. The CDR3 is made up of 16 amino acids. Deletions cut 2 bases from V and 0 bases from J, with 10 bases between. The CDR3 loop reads CASSERRVANTGELFF. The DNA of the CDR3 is TGTGCCAGCAGTGAAAGGAGGGTGGCGAACACCGGGGAGCTGTTTTTT.

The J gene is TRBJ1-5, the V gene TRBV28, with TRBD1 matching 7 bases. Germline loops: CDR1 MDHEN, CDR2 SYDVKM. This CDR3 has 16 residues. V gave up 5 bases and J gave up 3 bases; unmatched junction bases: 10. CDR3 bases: TGTGCCAGCAGTGGACAGGCCGGTGTCTCCAATCAGCCCCAGCATTTT. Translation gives CASSGQAGVSNQPQHF.

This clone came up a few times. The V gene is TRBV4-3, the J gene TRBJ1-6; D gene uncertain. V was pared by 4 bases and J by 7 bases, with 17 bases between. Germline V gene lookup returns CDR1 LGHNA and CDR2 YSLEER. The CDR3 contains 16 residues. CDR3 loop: CASSPLGLLSNSPLHF. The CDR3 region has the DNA TGCGCCAGCAGCCCCCTAGGACTACTGTCCAATTCACCCCTCCACTTT.

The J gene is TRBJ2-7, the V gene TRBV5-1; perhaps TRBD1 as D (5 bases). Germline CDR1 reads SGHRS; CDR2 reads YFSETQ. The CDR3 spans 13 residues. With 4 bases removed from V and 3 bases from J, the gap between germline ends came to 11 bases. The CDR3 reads CASSNGHDYEQYF. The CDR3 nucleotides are TGCGCCAGCAGCAACGGACACGACTACGAGCAGTACTTC.

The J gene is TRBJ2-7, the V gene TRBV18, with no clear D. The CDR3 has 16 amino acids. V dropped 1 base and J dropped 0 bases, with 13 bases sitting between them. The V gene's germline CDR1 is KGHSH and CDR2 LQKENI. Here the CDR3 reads CASSPLPGASSYEQYF. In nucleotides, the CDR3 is TGTGCCAGCTCACCACTTCCAGGCGCCTCCTCCTACGAGCAGTACTTC.